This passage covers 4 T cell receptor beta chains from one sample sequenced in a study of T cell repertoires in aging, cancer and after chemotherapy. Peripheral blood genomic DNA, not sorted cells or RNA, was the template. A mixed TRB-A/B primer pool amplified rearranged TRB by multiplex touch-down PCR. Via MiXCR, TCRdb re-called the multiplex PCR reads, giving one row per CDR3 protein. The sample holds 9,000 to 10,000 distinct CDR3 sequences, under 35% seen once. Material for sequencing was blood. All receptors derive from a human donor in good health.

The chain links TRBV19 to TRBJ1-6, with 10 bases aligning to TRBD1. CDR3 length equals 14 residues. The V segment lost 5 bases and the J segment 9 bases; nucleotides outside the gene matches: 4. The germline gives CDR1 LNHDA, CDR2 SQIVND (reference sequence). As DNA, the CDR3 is TGTGCCAGTAGTGACAGGGGGCGGACTTCACCCCTCCACTTT. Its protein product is CASSDRGRTSPLHF.

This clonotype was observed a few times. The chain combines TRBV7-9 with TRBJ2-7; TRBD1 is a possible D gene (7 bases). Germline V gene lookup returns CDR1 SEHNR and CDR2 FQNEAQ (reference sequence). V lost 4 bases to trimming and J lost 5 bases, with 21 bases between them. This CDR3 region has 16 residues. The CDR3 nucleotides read TGTGCCAGCAGCTACTGGATAGGTGGCAGGGGGGACGAGCAGTACTTC. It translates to CASSYWIGGRGDEQYF. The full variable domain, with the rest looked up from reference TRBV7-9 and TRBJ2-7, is DTGVSQNPRHKITKRGQNVTFRCDPISEHNRLYWYRQTLGQGPEFLTYFQNEAQLEKSRLLSDRFSAERPKGSFSTLEIQRTEQGDSAMYLCASSYWIGGRGDEQYFGPGTRLTVT.

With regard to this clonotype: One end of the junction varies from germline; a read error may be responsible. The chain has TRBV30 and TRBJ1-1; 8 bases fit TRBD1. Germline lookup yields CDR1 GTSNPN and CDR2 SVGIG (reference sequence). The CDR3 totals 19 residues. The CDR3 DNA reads TGTGCCTGGAGTGGTACCTCCGGGACAGGCTACCGGCGGGGCACTGAAGGTTTCTTT. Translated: CAWSGTSGTGYRRGTEGFF.

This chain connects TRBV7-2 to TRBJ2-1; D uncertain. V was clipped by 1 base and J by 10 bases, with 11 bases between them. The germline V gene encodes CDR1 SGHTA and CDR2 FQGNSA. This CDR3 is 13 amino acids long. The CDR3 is CASSLGLLAEQFF. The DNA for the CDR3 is TGTGCCAGCAGCTTAGGTTTGTTGGCGGAGCAGTTCTTC.